The rows below give T cell receptor beta chains drawn from one sample of a study of blood T cell dynamics during melanoma immunotherapy. Repertoires were generated with immunoSEQ multiplex PCR, while TCRdb's copy carries only in-frame clones and drops some. The table shows some 15,000 clones, with approximately 91% occurring only once. The sample consisted of blood, taken from a patient treated with checkpoint blockade. These receptors all come from a human donor with melanoma. The CDR3 runs from the conserved cysteine through the conserved F or W. A D gene is named only where the DNA matches it firmly. Only some rows state a clone size, as once, few, many or a class for expanded clones.

TRBD2	TRBJ2-3	NA	TRBV28	18	CASSFGPIAGVRGDTQYF	TGTGCCAGCAGTTTTGGCCCAATAGCGGGAGTGAGGGGCGATACGCAGTATTTT
TRBD1	TRBJ1-4	NA	TRBV7-2	18	CASSLGDRGRRGYEKLFF	TGTGCCAGCAGCTTAGGGGACAGGGGGCGAAGAGGGTACGAAAAACTGTTTTTT
NA	TRBJ2-3	NA	TRBV28	14	CATAVDSRTDTQYF	TGTGCCACTGCGGTGGACAGCCGCACAGATACGCAGTATTTT
NA	TRBJ1-2	once	TRBV6-1	15	CASSERGREVYGYTF	TGTGCCAGCAGTGAACGAGGGCGGGAGGTCTATGGCTACACCTTC
NA	TRBJ1-4	NA	TRBV12-5	17	CASGLKVWSGSNEKLFF	TGTGCTAGTGGTTTGAAGGTTTGGTCAGGGTCTAATGAAAAACTGTTTTTT
NA	TRBJ1-5	NA	TRBV6-1	14	CASSEGTNYQPQHF	TGTGCCAGCAGTGAAGGGACAAATTATCAGCCCCAGCATTTT
NA	TRBJ1-4	NA	TRBV9	16	CASSVSDKRLHEKLFF	TGTGCCAGCAGCGTAAGTGACAAACGGTTACATGAAAAACTGTTTTTT
NA	TRBJ1-3	NA	TRBV29-1	12	CSVRAGEHTIYF	TGCAGCGTTCGGGCAGGGGAACACACCATATATTTT
NA	TRBJ1-2	NA	TRBV2	14	CASSVGARGYGYTF	TGTGCCAGCAGTGTTGGGGCCCGGGGCTATGGCTACACCTTC
TRBD1	TRBJ2-2	NA	TRBV5-1	16	CASSLVGDRGPGELFF	TGCGCCAGCAGCTTGGTAGGGGACAGGGGTCCCGGGGAGCTGTTTTTT
NA	TRBJ1-5	NA	TRBV27	15	CASSLVGVQNQPQHF	TGTGCCAGCAGTTTGGTAGGGGTCCAAAATCAGCCCCAGCATTTT
TRBD2	TRBJ2-1	NA	TRBV19	16	CASSSREGGSYNEQFF	TGTGCCAGTAGTTCGCGGGAGGGGGGCTCCTACAATGAGCAGTTCTTC
TRBD2	TRBJ2-1	NA	TRBV4-3	18	CASSPRTPLAGGPNEQFF	TGCGCCAGCAGCCCCCGAACCCCCCTAGCGGGGGGGCCCAATGAGCAGTTCTTC
NA	TRBJ2-7	NA	TRBV5-1	15	CASSLPSTGRYEQYF	TGCGCCAGCAGCTTGCCTTCGACAGGACGATACGAGCAGTACTTC
TRBD1	TRBJ1-5	NA	TRBV10-2	16	CASSGGQILGNQPQHF	TGCGCCAGCAGTGGGGGACAGATCCTTGGCAATCAGCCCCAGCATTTT
NA	TRBJ2-7	NA	TRBV6-4	13	CASSDSDPREQYF	TGTGCCAGCAGTGACTCGGACCCCCGCGAGCAGTACTTC
NA	TRBJ2-7	NA	TRBV29-1	13	CSVEWHGRSEQYF	TGCAGCGTTGAATGGCACGGGAGATCCGAGCAGTACTTC
NA	TRBJ2-1	NA	TRBV28	16	CASSLGHSNSYNEQFF	TGTGCCAGCAGTTTGGGACACTCAAACTCCTACAATGAGCAGTTCTTC
TRBD2	TRBJ2-3	NA	TRBV5-1	16	CASSLGLAGPTDTQYF	TGCGCCAGCAGCTTAGGACTAGCGGGGCCCACAGATACGCAGTATTTT
NA	TRBJ2-5	NA	TRBV7-7	16	CASSPARGGARETQYF	TGTGCTAGCAGCCCGGCACGCGGAGGGGCGCGGGAGACCCAGTACTTC
NA	TRBJ2-5	once	TRBV7-7	13	CASSLTLQETQYF	TGTGCTAGCAGCTTAACTCTACAAGAGACCCAGTACTTC
TRBD1	TRBJ2-5	once	TRBV7-3	15	CASSQRQGPQETQYF	TGTGCCAGCAGCCAGCGACAGGGGCCGCAAGAGACCCAGTACTTC
TRBD1	TRBJ1-1	NA	TRBV9	15	CASSPRGQVGTEAFF	TGTGCCAGCAGCCCCCGGGGACAGGTGGGGACTGAAGCTTTCTTT
NA	TRBJ1-5	NA	TRBV19	16	CASSIDSPGGNQPQHF	TGTGCCAGTAGTATAGATTCTCCAGGAGGCAATCAGCCCCAGCATTTT
NA	TRBJ1-6	NA	TRBV4-2	14	CASSQGQLNSPLHF	TGTGCCAGCAGCCAAGGACAGCTCAATTCACCCCTCCACTTT
NA	TRBJ2-6	NA	TRBV6-5	15	CASSPQGSGANVLTF	TGTGCCAGCAGTCCCCAGGGGTCTGGGGCCAACGTCCTGACTTTC
TRBD1	TRBJ1-5	NA	TRBV4-1	15	CASSRQGVVDQPQHF	TGCGCCAGCAGCCGACAGGGAGTAGTGGATCAGCCCCAGCATTTT
NA	TRBJ2-7	NA	TRBV6-1	13	CASSEAGVYEQYF	TGTGCCAGCAGTGAAGCGGGAGTTTACGAGCAGTACTTC
NA	TRBJ2-3	NA	TRBV21-1	19	CASSKGCNLAGGQADTQYF	TGTGCCAGCAGCAAAGGTTGCAACTTAGCGGGGGGGCAGGCAGATACGCAGTATTTT
NA	TRBJ1-2	NA	TRBV7-9	18	CASSSPQWRQPGGHGYTF	TGTGCCAGCAGCTCTCCTCAGTGGCGTCAGCCTGGCGGTCATGGCTACACCTTC
TRBD1	TRBJ1-1	NA	TRBV29-1	15	CSVRTGRTSNTEAFF	TGCAGCGTCCGGACAGGGCGGACCTCGAACACTGAAGCTTTCTTT
NA	TRBJ2-7	NA	TRBV2	15	CASSTPHGVSYEQYF	TGTGCCAGCAGTACACCTCACGGGGTCTCCTACGAGCAGTACTTC
NA	TRBJ2-7	NA	TRBV7-2	16	CASSLGLASLAYEQYF	TGTGCCAGCAGCTTAGGTCTTGCCTCCCTTGCCTACGAGCAGTACTTC
TRBD2	TRBJ2-3	NA	TRBV19	17	CASSIIPSGGNLDTQYF	TGTGCCAGTAGTATAATCCCTAGCGGGGGGAATTTGGATACGCAGTATTTT
NA	TRBJ2-6	NA	TRBV10-3	16	CAISGGSVSGANVLTF	TGTGCCATCAGTGGCGGGTCGGTCTCTGGGGCCAACGTCCTGACTTTC
NA	TRBJ2-5	NA	TRBV5-4	13	CASSFGDRETQYF	TGTGCCAGCAGCTTCGGGGACCGGGAGACCCAGTACTTC
NA	TRBJ1-6	NA	TRBV19	13	CASTGYDNSPLHF	TGTGCCAGTACGGGTTACGATAATTCACCCCTCCACTTT
NA	TRBJ2-2	NA	TRBV4-2	14	CASSQEVEAGELFF	TGTGCCAGCAGCCAAGAGGTGGAGGCCGGGGAGCTGTTTTTT
TRBD1	TRBJ2-2	NA	TRBV30	14	CAWGTGTNTGELFF	TGTGCCTGGGGGACAGGGACTAACACCGGGGAGCTGTTTTTT
NA	TRBJ1-1	NA	TRBV7-9	15	CASSYGWIGYAEAFF	TGTGCCAGCAGCTACGGTTGGATCGGGTACGCTGAAGCTTTCTTT
TRBD1	TRBJ1-5	NA	TRBV19	15	CASSIQGQGSQPQHF	TGTGCCAGTAGTATACAGGGACAGGGCAGCCAGCCCCAGCATTTT